This record looks at one TCR beta chain sequence and its context. Its antigen is undetermined. Using immunoSEQ multiplex PCR, the repertoire was profiled, and TCRdb retains in-frame clones only, with some absent. This table holds more than 35,000 clones, roughly four fifths found once. Trimming cost V 4 bases and J 7 bases, with 19 bases left between them. The CDR3 spans 16 residues. Germline V gene lookup returns CDR1 SGHTA and CDR2 FQGNSA. The sample comes from a study of vaccination effects on CD4 cells after COVID-19. Sequencing was preceded by expansion of antigen-specific CD4+ T cells with viral peptide pools in the ViraFEST assay. Cells that had been cultured for 10 days were the source of isolated CD4+ T cells. The participants, recipients of two vaccine doses, got either BNT162b2 or mRNA-1273.

The chain combines TRBV7-2 with TRBJ2-2, with D hard to call. The input for sequencing was CD4+ T cells from PBMCs cultured with HCoV-NL63 spike peptides, taken after COVID-19 vaccination. The origin of this receptor is a human donor who received a COVID-19 vaccine. Some clones in this sample may be carry-over from other donors' samples. The CDR3 here is CASSYYSPLVFGELFF. The CDR3 region has the DNA TGTGCCAGCAGCTACTACAGCCCTCTTGTATTCGGGGAGCTGTTTTTT.